These 21 T cell receptor beta chains were sequenced from one sample in a study of cytomegalovirus exposure and HLA in healthy donors. The PCR had 60 Vbeta and 13 Jbeta primers. The table came from immunoSEQ multiplex PCR; TCRdb's copy has only in-frame clones and leaves some out. The table for this sample gives some 200,000 clones. The sample comprised PBMCs. These receptors were taken from a girl aged 2-10 years in good health and CMV-seropositive.

The V and J genes are TRBV6-5 and TRBJ1-2, with 7 bases matching TRBD1. The V gene end was trimmed by 11 bases and the J gene end by 4 bases; junction bases not matched to a gene: 7. The CDR3 is made up of 12 amino acids. Germline values: CDR1 MNHEY, CDR2 SVGAGI. In nucleotides, the CDR3 is TGTGCCTGCCGACAGGGCCCCTATGGCTACACCTTC. This sequence encodes CACRQGPYGYTF.

The chain combines TRBV19 with TRBJ1-6; D is unresolved. The CDR3 covers 12 residues. The V end was cut by 9 bases, the J end by 7 bases, with 10 bases between. Germline V gene sequence: CDR1 LNHDA, CDR2 SQIVND (reference sequence). CDR3 in amino acids: CASSSVNSPLHF. The CDR3 DNA follows: TGTGCCAGCTCGTCAGTCAATTCACCCCTCCACTTT.

This rearrangement joins TRBV7-9 to TRBJ2-7, with 11 bases that match TRBD2. Germline V gene lookup returns CDR1 SEHNR and CDR2 FQNEAQ (reference sequence). The CDR3 is made up of 13 amino acids. V shed 2 bases, J shed 6 bases, and the junction held 0 bases outside the gene matches. This CDR3 is CASSLLAGGEQYF. The CDR3, as DNA: TGTGCCAGCAGCTTACTAGCGGGAGGCGAGCAGTACTTC. Drawing the rest from reference TRBV7-9 and TRBJ2-7, the complete variable domain is DTGVSQNPRHKITKRGQNVTFRCDPISEHNRLYWYRQTLGQGPEFLTYFQNEAQLEKSRLLSDRFSAERPKGSFSTLEIQRTEQGDSAMYLCASSLLAGGEQYFGPGTRLTVT.

J is TRBJ2-5 and V is TRBV10-3, with D uncertain. The germline V and J ends were trimmed by 6 bases and 0 bases, with 8 bases remaining between them. The CDR3 totals 13 residues. Germline V gene lookup returns CDR1 ENHRY and CDR2 SYGVKD. Here the CDR3 DNA reads TGTGCCATCAGAGCAGCGTACCAAGAGACCCAGTACTTC. It is translated as CAIRAAYQETQYF.

This chain joins TRBV14 and TRBJ2-3; 8 bases line up with TRBD1. J gave up 7 bases and V 4 bases, and 7 bases lay outside the gene matches. The germline CDR1 and CDR2 sequences are SGHDN and FVKESK. This CDR3 has 14 residues. The CDR3 region has the DNA TGTGCCAGCAGCCCCGGACAGGGTCGGAATACGCAGTATTTT. Translation gives CASSPGQGRNTQYF.

The rearrangement uses TRBV9 and TRBJ1-2; 7 bases are shared with TRBD1. CDR1 is SGDLS and CDR2 is YYNGEE in the germline V gene. The CDR3 consists of 12 residues. The V segment lost 0 bases and the J segment 8 bases; nucleotides outside the gene matches: 1. This CDR3 reads CASSVVGGGYTF. CDR3 DNA: TGTGCCAGCAGCGTAGTAGGGGGCGGCTACACCTTC.

The rearrangement joins TRBV13 to TRBJ2-3, with 12 bases fitting TRBD2. This CDR3 spans 16 amino acids. V trimming: 4 bases; J trimming: 0 bases; junction bases outside the gene matches: 2. From germline, CDR1 is PRHDT and CDR2 FYEKMQ (reference sequence). CDR3 sequence reads: CASSYGLAGSTDTQYF. The CDR3 bases are TGTGCCAGCAGCTACGGACTAGCGGGGAGCACAGATACGCAGTATTTT.

The chain recombines TRBV7-9 with TRBJ1-5; TRBD1 is a possible D gene (6 bases). The CDR3 is 14 amino acids. V was cut by 4 bases and J by 3 bases, with 10 bases left in between. The germline V gene encodes CDR1 SEHNR and CDR2 FQNEAQ (reference sequence). In DNA form, the CDR3 reads TGTGCCAGCAGCTCGGACAGAAACAATCAGCCCCAGCATTTT. It is translated as CASSSDRNNQPQHF. The entire variable domain, with the rest obtained from reference TRBV7-9 and TRBJ1-5, is as follows: DTGVSQNPRHKITKRGQNVTFRCDPISEHNRLYWYRQTLGQGPEFLTYFQNEAQLEKSRLLSDRFSAERPKGSFSTLEIQRTEQGDSAMYLCASSSDRNNQPQHFGDGTRLSIL.

J is TRBJ2-2 and V is TRBV6-5, with a tentative D call TRBD1 (6 bases). The CDR3 is made up of 15 amino acids. Germline CDR1 and CDR2: MNHEY and SVGAGI. The V end lost 6 bases, the J end lost 4 bases, and 15 bases lay between the germline ends. Here the CDR3 reads CASSAMDSPTGELFF. CDR3 nucleotides: TGTGCCAGCAGCGCTATGGACAGCCCCACCGGGGAGCTGTTTTTT.

CDR3 in DNA: TGTGCCAGCACGCCGGGGGCAGGGGGAGCTTTCTTT. It specifies CASTPGAGGAFF. The V and J genes are TRBV28 and TRBJ1-1, with 7 bases fitting TRBD1. The CDR3 covers 12 residues. Germline CDR1 MDHEN, CDR2 SYDVKM. Unmatched junction bases numbered 9, after V lost 7 bases and J lost 10 bases.

The chain is built from TRBV7-2 and TRBJ2-3; 7 positions match TRBD2. There are 14 residues in the CDR3. J gave up 6 bases and V 5 bases, and 8 bases lay outside the gene matches. CDR1 is SGHTA and CDR2 is FQGNSA in the germline V gene. The CDR3 region has the DNA TGTGCCAGCAGCCCCGGACTAGTCTCGGATACGCAGTATTTT. Its protein is CASSPGLVSDTQYF.

This sequence joins TRBV18 and TRBJ2-7; D gene unclear. CDR3 length equals 14 residues. Germline V gene sequence: CDR1 KGHSH, CDR2 LQKENI. The V gene lost 4 bases and the J gene lost 0 bases, with 10 bases spanning the gap. CDR3 nucleotides: TGTGCCAGCTCACTAGACACCTACTCCTACGAGCAGTACTTC. Protein product: CASSLDTYSYEQYF. The complete variable domain, with remaining parts taken from reference TRBV18 and TRBJ2-7, reads NAGVMQNPRHLVRRRGQEARLRCSPMKGHSHVYWYRQLPEEGLKFMVYLQKENIIDESGMPKERFSAEFPKEGPSILRIQQVVRGDSAAYFCASSLDTYSYEQYFGPGTRLTVT.

This chain uses TRBV7-2 with TRBJ2-7; tentatively, D is TRBD2 (5 bases). Germline V gene data show CDR1 as SGHTA and CDR2 as FQGNSA. V lost 5 bases, J lost 2 bases, and 10 bases lay in between. This CDR3 has 13 amino acids. The CDR3 here is CASSVGGTYEQYF. The CDR3 nucleotides read TGTGCCAGCAGCGTCGGAGGAACCTACGAGCAGTACTTC.

The chain has TRBV27 and TRBJ2-7; no firm D call. CDR3 size: 13 residues. The germline V and J ends were trimmed by 3 bases and 1 base, with 7 bases remaining between them. CDR1 is MNHEY and CDR2 is SMNVEV in the germline V gene (reference sequence). This chain's CDR3 is CASSLGWSYEQYF. CDR3 coding DNA: TGTGCCAGCAGTTTGGGCTGGTCCTACGAGCAGTACTTC.

J is TRBJ2-3 and V is TRBV7-2; 7 nucleotides agree with TRBD2. CDR3 length: 15 residues. Germline V CDR1 and CDR2: SGHTA, FQGNSA. V trimming: 3 bases; J trimming: 9 bases; junction bases outside the gene matches: 12. CDR3 sequence: CASSLEGTKSATQYF. Written as DNA, the CDR3 is TGTGCCAGCAGCTTGGAGGGGACTAAGTCCGCGACGCAGTATTTT.

The rearrangement uses TRBV5-4 and TRBJ1-2; D remains ambiguous. CDR3 size: 13 residues. Trimming removed 2 bases from V and 8 bases from J, with 13 bases in between. Germline V gene data show CDR1 as SGHNT and CDR2 as YYREEE (reference sequence). The CDR3 nucleotides read TGTGCCAGCAGCTTCGGGGTCGGGGAAGGCTACACCTTC. Translating gives CASSFGVGEGYTF.

DNA for the CDR3: TGTGCCGCGGGGGGCCCGTCTAGCTGGAACACCATATATTTT. It translates to CAAGGPSSWNTIYF. The rearrangement links TRBV12-2 to TRBJ1-3. TRBV12-2 is annotated as a pseudogene. The CDR3 covers 14 residues.

This sequence joins TRBV2 and TRBJ1-3; the D gene is possibly TRBD1 (5 bases). Per the germline V gene, CDR1 is SNHLY and CDR2 is FYNNEI. The germline V and J ends were trimmed by 6 bases and 1 base, with 10 bases remaining between them. The CDR3 is 14 residues long. CDR3 DNA: TGTGCCAGCAGCTTGACAGAGTCTGGAAACACCATATATTTT. Amino acids: CASSLTESGNTIYF.

V usage is TRBV4-1 and J usage is TRBJ2-5; D gene unclear. The J call may be incorrect, as the DNA end agrees better with TRBJ2-7. The CDR3 contains 12 residues. Germline CDR1 is MGHRA and CDR2 is YSYEKL. The CDR3 loop reads CASSPNPHEQYF. DNA of the CDR3: TGCGCCAGCAGCCCAAACCCCCACGAGCAGTACTTC.

This chain connects TRBV11-2 to TRBJ2-7, with TRBD2 matching 10 bases. The CDR3 sequence is 14 residues long. Losses at the gene ends were 6 bases for V and 7 bases for J; bases not matched to a gene: 9. CDR1 and CDR2 (germline): SGHAT, FQNNGV. CDR3 loop: CASRKVAGGREQYF. The DNA of the CDR3 is TGTGCCAGCAGGAAGGTAGCGGGAGGTAGGGAGCAGTACTTC.

CDR3 sequence: CASSTHLAGSTGELFF. Here the CDR3 DNA reads TGTGCCAGCAGCACCCACCTAGCGGGAAGTACCGGGGAGCTGTTTTTT. This rearrangement joins TRBV21-1 to TRBJ2-2; the listed D gene, TRBD2, was not tested against the DNA. TRBV21-1 is reported as a pseudogene. CDR3 length: 16 amino acids.